A single sample gave rise to the 18 T cell receptor beta chains below, sequenced in a study of cytomegalovirus exposure and HLA in healthy donors. The data were produced by immunoSEQ multiplex PCR, yet TCRdb's version contains in-frame clones alone and is incomplete. Counted here are 95,000 to 150,000 clones, roughly nine tenths occurring once; the ten biggest clones make up 1.5% to 2.5%. Sequencing was performed on PBMCs. Source of these receptors: a woman under 30 in good health and CMV-seronegative.

The chain combines TRBV2 with TRBJ2-1; 8 bases are a match to TRBD2. The trim removed 8 bases at V and 6 bases at J, leaving 21 bases unmatched. The CDR3 is 18 residues long. CDR1 is SNHLY and CDR2 is FYNNEI in the germline V gene. The chain's CDR3 is CASRPSPPWQAGANEQFF. DNA for the CDR3: TGTGCCAGCCGGCCGTCCCCCCCGTGGCAAGCGGGGGCCAATGAGCAGTTCTTC.

This chain links TRBV7-8 with TRBJ2-7; perhaps TRBD1 as D (5 bases). Trimming left V 6 bases short and J 5 bases short, with 14 bases between. From germline, CDR1 is SGHVS and CDR2 FQNEAQ. The CDR3 extends over 13 amino acids. Here the CDR3 reads CASSRHTGDEQYF. The CDR3 nucleotides are TGTGCCAGCAGTAGACATACAGGCGACGAGCAGTACTTC.

As to this clone: This specimen includes other DNA sequences encoding the same CDR3. DNA for the CDR3: TGTGCCAGCAGCTTAGGCGGGGGGGGTCAGCCCCAGCATTTT. Protein: CASSLGGGGQPQHF. V and J are TRBV7-9 and TRBJ1-5, with a tentative D call TRBD1 (5 bases). The length of the CDR3 is 14 residues. Germline CDR1 SEHNR, CDR2 FQNEAQ (reference sequence). V lost 1 base and J 6 bases, leaving 10 bases between the germline ends.

This chain uses TRBV15 with TRBJ1-2; a weak D match, TRBD1 (6 bases). This CDR3 is 18 amino acids long. Germline CDR1 is LNHNV and CDR2 is YYDKDF (reference sequence). V was cut by 0 bases and J by 5 bases, with 22 bases left in between. CDR3 sequence (DNA): TGTGCCACCAGCAGAGATGACCATACAGGGAATTTAAGATATGGCTACACCTTC. Translation gives CATSRDDHTGNLRYGYTF.

V usage is TRBV20-1 and J usage is TRBJ2-7; the D is unclear. The CDR3 runs 11 residues. The germline V gene has CDR1 DFQATT and CDR2 SNEGSKA (reference sequence). The germline V and J ends were trimmed by 3 bases and 3 bases, with 6 bases remaining between them. CDR3 sequence reads: CSASPGYEQYF. The CDR3 coding sequence is TGCAGTGCTAGTCCGGGCTACGAGCAGTACTTC.

J is TRBJ2-2 and V is TRBV13; D possibly corresponds to TRBD2 (6 bases). The CDR3 has 16 residues. V dropped 5 bases and J dropped 3 bases, with 16 bases sitting between them. The germline gives CDR1 PRHDT, CDR2 FYEKMQ (reference sequence). As DNA, the CDR3 is TGTGCCAGCAGCCGGGGACTCCGGGCGTACACCGGGGAGCTGTTTTTT. It translates to CASSRGLRAYTGELFF.

This sequence joins TRBV4-1 and TRBJ2-7; TRBD1 matches 7 bases. CDR3 length: 14 amino acids. With 5 bases clipped from V and 3 bases from J, the junction kept 7 bases outside the gene matches. The V gene's germline CDR1 is MGHRA and CDR2 YSYEKL. The CDR3 region has the DNA TGCGCCAGCAGCAGAGCAGGGGGTGTCTACGAGCAGTACTTC. Its translation is CASSRAGGVYEQYF.

The chain has TRBV9 and TRBJ2-7, with TRBD2 matching 11 bases. Germline trimming cut 0 bases from V and 8 bases from J; bases unmatched to any gene: 7. The CDR3 has 15 amino acids. Germline CDR1 is SGDLS and CDR2 is YYNGEE. CDR3 bases: TGTGCCAGCAGCGTAGGTGCTAGCGGGAGGTCAAAGCAGTACTTC. This sequence encodes CASSVGASGRSKQYF.

The chain uses TRBV6-1 and TRBJ1-2, with D perhaps TRBD1 (5 bases). This CDR3 has 15 amino acids. Germline V CDR1 and CDR2: MNHNS, SASEGT. V was cut by 2 bases and J by 3 bases, with 13 bases left in between. CDR3 nucleotide sequence: TGTGCCAGCAGTGAATTCGTCTCGGGGGACTATGGCTACACCTTC. Translated: CASSEFVSGDYGYTF.

The chain recombines TRBV18 with TRBJ1-4; maybe TRBD1 (6 bases). The CDR3 is 14 amino acids. Per germline, CDR1 KGHSH and CDR2 LQKENI. Trimming pared 4 bases from V and 7 bases from J, leaving 13 bases between. The DNA for the CDR3 is TGTGCCAGCTCACAACAGGGAGTCTTTGAAAAACTGTTTTTT. It translates to CASSQQGVFEKLFF.

The chain is built from TRBV6-1 and TRBJ2-7; no definite D call. V lost 2 bases and J 12 bases, leaving 11 bases between the germline ends. CDR1 is MNHNS, CDR2 SASEGT, per germline. The CDR3 covers 11 residues. CDR3 nucleotides: TGTGCCAGCAGTGAATTTCGGGTTGTGTACTTC. It encodes CASSEFRVVYF.

This clone was counted a few times. The V gene is TRBV7-9, the J gene TRBJ2-6; D remains ambiguous. V shed 3 bases and J shed 0 bases, with 3 bases lying between them. Looked up from germline, CDR1 is SEHNR and CDR2 is FQNEAQ (reference sequence). The CDR3 sequence is 14 residues long. The CDR3 sequence: CASSFISGANVLTF. The CDR3 DNA reads TGTGCCAGCAGCTTTATCTCTGGGGCCAACGTCCTGACTTTC.

The J gene is TRBJ2-2, the V gene TRBV9, with 11 bases aligning to TRBD1. Germline CDR1 reads SGDLS; CDR2 reads YYNGEE. The CDR3 has 15 amino acids. The ends lost 3 bases at V and 3 bases at J; junction bases unmatched: 1. CDR3 residues: CASSAGQGDTGELFF. In DNA form, the CDR3 reads TGTGCCAGCAGCGCGGGACAGGGGGACACCGGGGAGCTGTTTTTT.

V usage is TRBV5-1 and J usage is TRBJ2-1; 7 nucleotides align to TRBD2. J was trimmed by 7 bases and V by 0 bases; bases with no gene match: 4. CDR3 length equals 14 residues. CDR1 SGHRS and CDR2 YFSETQ come from the germline V gene. Here the CDR3 DNA reads TGCGCCAGCAGCTTGGGCGGGAGAGGGAATGAGCAGTTCTTC. Translation gives CASSLGGRGNEQFF.

CDR3 nucleotide sequence: TGTGCCAGCAGTCCGCTCCGACAGGCTAACAATGAGCAGTTCTTC. Encoded protein: CASSPLRQANNEQFF. The chain joins TRBV6-5 to TRBJ2-1, with D maybe TRBD1 (6 bases). CDR1 and CDR2 (germline): MNHEY, SVGAGI. Trimming pared 5 bases from V and 5 bases from J, leaving 16 bases between. This CDR3 spans 15 amino acids.

The genes are TRBV7-8 and TRBJ1-5; 9 bases are a match to TRBD1. Germline CDR1 reads SGHVS; CDR2 reads FQNEAQ. The CDR3 has 16 residues. The trim removed 5 bases at V and 6 bases at J, leaving 11 bases unmatched. CDR3: CASSPGTGYTGQPQHF. The CDR3 DNA reads as TGTGCCAGCAGCCCCGGGACAGGGTATACCGGTCAGCCCCAGCATTTT.

The rearrangement joins TRBV11-3 to TRBJ2-2; D unclear. This CDR3 has 15 amino acids. Germline-derived CDR1 and CDR2 are SGHNT and YENEEA. V lost 5 bases, J lost 3 bases, and 13 bases lay in between. The CDR3 spells CASSSPYRDTGELFF. CDR3 sequence (DNA): TGTGCCAGCAGCAGCCCATACAGAGACACCGGGGAGCTGTTTTTT.

V gene TRBV27 combines with J gene TRBJ2-1, with TRBD1 identical over 7 bases. Germline CDR1 reads MNHEY; CDR2 reads SMNVEV (reference sequence). CDR3 length: 14 amino acids. The ends lost 2 bases at V and 9 bases at J; junction bases unmatched: 7. The chain's CDR3 is CASSLEQGWTEQFF. The CDR3 region has the DNA TGTGCCAGCAGTTTAGAACAGGGGTGGACTGAGCAGTTCTTC.